The 19 T cell receptor beta chains listed next were all sequenced from one sample in a study of Tregs in tolerant kidney transplant recipients. The protocol was immunoSEQ multiplex PCR, while the TCRdb copy is restricted to in-frame clones and leaves out a portion. The table records about 50,000 clones, approximately 89% of them present only once. Recipients received nonmyeloablative bone marrow transplants from related graft donors, with transient mixed chimerism. Sequencing was performed on CD8+ T cells from blood (PBMCs), taken 12 months after the transplant. These receptors originate from a human patient who received a combined kidney and bone marrow transplant. The T cells may partly be graft donor cells.

V gene TRBV29-1 combines with J gene TRBJ2-1, with 8 positions matching TRBD1. Germline CDR1 reads SQVTM; CDR2 reads ANQGSEA. The CDR3 has 15 residues. V lost 7 bases to trimming and J lost 0 bases; unmatched junction nucleotides: 8. The CDR3 protein is CSAITGGSSYNEQFF. The CDR3, as DNA: TGCAGCGCAATAACAGGGGGTAGCTCCTACAATGAGCAGTTCTTC.

The V gene is TRBV5-1, the J gene TRBJ2-7; tentatively, D is TRBD2 (5 bases). The V and J ends lost 6 bases and 3 bases respectively, with 16 bases between them. Germline loops: CDR1 SGHRS, CDR2 YFSETQ. The CDR3 extends over 14 amino acids. CDR3 bases: TGCGCCAGCACCTCGATCGAGGGTAACTACGAGCAGTACTTC. This sequence encodes CASTSIEGNYEQYF. Drawing the rest from reference TRBV5-1 and TRBJ2-7, the complete variable domain is KAGVTQTPRYLIKTRGQQVTLSCSPISGHRSVSWYQQTPGQGLQFLFEYFSETQRNKGNFPGRFSGRQFSNSRSEMNVSTLELGDSALYLCASTSIEGNYEQYFGPGTRLTVT.

The chain links TRBV4-2 to TRBJ1-1; 9 nucleotides agree with TRBD1. The CDR3 has 16 residues. V gave up 0 bases and J gave up 1 base; unmatched junction bases: 3. In germline, CDR1 is LGHNA, CDR2 YNFKEQ. The CDR3 loop reads CASSQDRGQGNTEAFF. CDR3 DNA: TGTGCCAGCAGCCAAGATCGGGGACAGGGGAACACTGAAGCTTTCTTT.

Only one count was recorded for this clone. This chain joins TRBV7-2 and TRBJ2-6; TRBD2 is a possible D gene (5 bases). The CDR3 sequence is 17 residues long. With 0 bases removed from V and 4 bases from J, the gap between germline ends came to 13 bases. Looked up from germline, CDR1 is SGHTA and CDR2 is FQGNSA. CDR3 bases: TGTGCCAGCAGCTTAGCGCTCCTTACGGGAGGGGCCAACGTCCTGACTTTC. Its translation is CASSLALLTGGANVLTF.

Comments on this clone: An end of the junction does not agree with germline; a read error may underlie this. This CDR3 is also generated by other DNA sequences in the sample. J is TRBJ2-7 and V is TRBV18; 10 bases line up with TRBD1. Germline V CDR1 and CDR2: KGHSH, LQKENI. The CDR3 sequence is 15 residues long. CDR3 in DNA: TGTGCCAGCTCATCACCGGGACAGGGGAGCCACGAGCAATACTTC. As protein: CASSSPGQGSHEQYF.

This chain connects TRBV4-3 to TRBJ1-1; tentatively, D is TRBD1 (6 bases). V lost 11 bases and J lost 2, with 12 bases in between. The CDR3 extends over 12 amino acids. The germline V gene has CDR1 LGHNA and CDR2 YSLEER. CDR3 residues: CAEDRFNTEAFF. For the CDR3, the DNA is TGCGCCGAGGACAGATTTAACACTGAAGCTTTCTTT.

This chain uses TRBV19 with TRBJ1-3; D not resolved. Trimming took 5 bases from V and 0 from J, leaving 14 bases between them. Germline V gene sequence: CDR1 LNHDA, CDR2 SQIVND (reference sequence). The CDR3 sequence is 16 residues long. The CDR3 DNA sequence: TGTGCCAGTAGTTTAGCCTCCCTACCCTCTGGAAACACCATATATTTT. Translating gives CASSLASLPSGNTIYF. The full variable domain, completed using reference TRBV19 and TRBJ1-3, is DGGITQSPKYLFRKEGQNVTLSCEQNLNHDAMYWYRQDPGQGLRLIYYSQIVNDFQKGDIAEGYSVSREKKESFPLTVTSAQKNPTAFYLCASSLASLPSGNTIYFGEGSWLTVV.

Written as DNA, the CDR3 is TGTGCCAGCAGCCTCGGGGGTGAGCAGTTCTTC. Protein sequence: CASSLGGEQFF. The J gene is TRBJ2-1, the V gene TRBV13, with D tentatively TRBD2 (6 bases). CDR3 length equals 11 residues. Germline CDR1 is PRHDT and CDR2 is FYEKMQ (reference sequence). V dropped 5 bases and J dropped 9 bases, with 8 bases sitting between them.

The chain has TRBV19 and TRBJ2-1, with 7 nucleotides matching TRBD1. The CDR3 is 15 amino acids. The germline V gene encodes CDR1 LNHDA and CDR2 SQIVND (reference sequence). V trimming: 5 bases; J trimming: 2 bases; junction bases outside the gene matches: 6. The CDR3, as DNA: TGTGCCAGTAGTCTTCCAGGGGGAGCCTACAATGAGCAGTTCTTC. This codes for CASSLPGGAYNEQFF.

The chain has TRBV6-5 and TRBJ2-7; 12 bases align to TRBD1. Per the germline V gene, CDR1 is MNHEY and CDR2 is SVGAGI. The length of the CDR3 is 15 residues. With 2 bases clipped from V and 3 bases from J, the junction kept 2 bases outside the gene matches. The CDR3 DNA reads TGTGCCAGCAGTTACGGGGACAGGGGGCTCTACGAGCAGTACTTC. Encoded protein: CASSYGDRGLYEQYF.

CDR3 bases: TGTGCCAGCAGTGCGGGAAATCAGCCCCAGCATTTT. This codes for CASSAGNQPQHF. J is TRBJ1-5 and V is TRBV25-1; D unclear. CDR3 length equals 12 residues. Germline CDR1 and CDR2: MGHDK and SYGVNS. Trimming removed 4 bases at V and 4 bases at J, with 5 bases between. The full variable domain, completed using reference TRBV25-1 and TRBJ1-5, is EADIYQTPRYLVIGTGKKITLECSQTMGHDKMYWYQQDPGMELHLIHYSYGVNSTEKGDLSSESTVSRIRTEHFPLTLESARPSHTSQYLCASSAGNQPQHFGDGTRLSIL.

The rearrangement links TRBV7-9 to TRBJ2-7; 7 nucleotides line up with TRBD2. The CDR3 sequence is 13 residues long. V lost 4 bases to trimming and J lost 4 bases; unmatched junction nucleotides: 4. Germline V gene sequence: CDR1 SEHNR, CDR2 FQNEAQ (reference sequence). CDR3 bases: TGTGCCAGCAGCTCCGGGACTATATACGAGCAGTACTTC. This gives the protein CASSSGTIYEQYF.

This chain links TRBV7-8 with TRBJ1-2; D is perhaps TRBD1 (5 bases). V was clipped by 5 bases and J by 4 bases, with 14 bases between them. CDR1 is SGHVS, CDR2 FQNEAQ, per germline. The CDR3 has 14 amino acids. Written as DNA, the CDR3 is TGTGCCAGCAGCGACATTGACAGAGTCTATGGCTACACCTTC. Its protein product is CASSDIDRVYGYTF.

The chain recombines TRBV5-6 with TRBJ2-3, with D unclear. Trimming cost V 0 bases and J 13 bases, with 12 bases left between them. The length of the CDR3 is 12 residues. In germline, CDR1 is SGHDT, CDR2 YYEEEE. The CDR3 sequence is CASSLADRRKYF. As DNA, the CDR3 is TGTGCCAGCAGCTTGGCCGATCGGAGAAAGTATTTT.

The V gene is TRBV20-1, the J gene TRBJ1-2; tentatively, D is TRBD1 (5 bases). Germline V gene sequence: CDR1 DFQATT, CDR2 SNEGSKA (reference sequence). The CDR3 runs to 10 residues. Trimming cost V 5 bases and J 5 bases, with 6 bases left between them. CDR3 region: CSAPGYGYTF. As DNA, the CDR3 is TGCAGTGCTCCAGGGTATGGCTACACCTTC.

The J gene is TRBJ2-1, the V gene TRBV7-6; the D gene is possibly TRBD1 (6 bases). Germline V lookup: CDR1 SGHVS, CDR2 FNYEAQ. The CDR3 has 16 residues. Trimming shortened V by 5 bases and J by 5 bases, and 19 bases separated the two germline ends. The DNA of the CDR3 is TGTGCCAGCAGCCTACCTACAGGGTTGGGGGACAATGAGCAGTTCTTC. Protein product: CASSLPTGLGDNEQFF.

This clone was detected only a few times. The CDR3, as DNA: TGTGCTTCGCTCGGGGGGAACTCTGGAAACACCATATATTTT. Protein: CASLGGNSGNTIYF. The chain recombines TRBV7-9 with TRBJ1-3, with D possibly being TRBD1 (5 bases). Germline values: CDR1 SEHNR, CDR2 FQNEAQ (reference sequence). The CDR3 runs 14 residues.

The chain carries TRBV27 and TRBJ2-1, with 8 bases lining up with TRBD1. This CDR3 is built from 13 residues. V lost 6 bases, J lost 5 bases, and 3 bases stayed unmatched. Germline values: CDR1 MNHEY, CDR2 SMNVEV (reference sequence). CDR3 coding DNA: TGTGCCAGCAGAGGGACAGGTCACAATGAGCAGTTCTTC. This translates into CASRGTGHNEQFF.

This rearrangement joins TRBV14 to TRBJ2-1; D call uncertain. Germline V CDR1 and CDR2: SGHDN, FVKESK. The CDR3 has 13 amino acids. The V end lost 2 bases, the J end lost 10 bases, and 12 bases lay between the germline ends. CDR3 loop: CASSQNALREQFF. The CDR3 bases are TGTGCCAGCAGCCAAAACGCCCTCCGGGAGCAGTTCTTC.